The 21 T cell receptor beta chains given below trace back to one sample, sequenced in a study of blood T cell repertoires in COVID-19. Profiled with immunoSEQ multiplex PCR; TCRdb holds only in-frame clones, not every one. The sample includes about 99,000 clones, roughly nine tenths of them seen just once. The sequenced sample consisted of peripheral blood. The receptors stem from a human donor in a cohort sampled during active COVID-19.

About this clone: Other DNA sequences in the same sample also yield this CDR3. The J gene is TRBJ2-2, the V gene TRBV18; 10 bases line up with TRBD2. Germline-derived CDR1 and CDR2 are KGHSH and LQKENI. The CDR3 consists of 15 residues. With V trimmed by 3 bases and J by 4 bases, 2 bases remained unmatched. CDR3 nucleotides: TGTGCCAGCTCACCGAGCGGGAGGGTCACCGGGGAGCTGTTTTTT. It is translated as CASSPSGRVTGELFF.

This rearrangement joins TRBV11-2 to TRBJ2-4, with a possible D match to TRBD2 (7 bases). V gave up 5 bases and J gave up 0 bases, with 20 bases separating them. The CDR3 contains 18 residues. Germline CDR1 reads SGHAT; CDR2 reads FQNNGV. DNA for the CDR3: TGTGCCAGCAGCCGACCGCGTAGGGGGGGCATAGCCAAAAACATTCAGTACTTC. It translates to CASSRPRRGGIAKNIQYF.

This chain uses TRBV6-4 with TRBJ2-1, with TRBD2 identical over 11 bases. V shed 4 bases and J 2 bases; nucleotides not matched to a gene: 1. Germline V gene sequence: CDR1 MRHNA, CDR2 SNTAGT. The CDR3 has 15 residues. This CDR3 reads CASSVLAGAYNEQFF. In nucleotides, the CDR3 is TGTGCCAGCAGTGTACTAGCGGGAGCCTACAATGAGCAGTTCTTC.

This rearrangement joins TRBV14 to TRBJ2-1; D ambiguous. The CDR3 covers 13 residues. The V and J ends lost 4 bases and 2 bases respectively, with 6 bases between them. Germline CDR1 reads SGHDN; CDR2 reads FVKESK. CDR3 sequence (DNA): TGTGCCAGCAGCCTCAGGACCTACAATGAGCAGTTCTTC. Protein: CASSLRTYNEQFF.

This clone has only one observation. This chain joins TRBV14 and TRBJ2-1; D might be TRBD2 (6 bases). The CDR3 has 19 residues. V dropped 0 bases and J dropped 6 bases, with 24 bases sitting between them. Germline CDR1 is SGHDN and CDR2 is FVKESK. Written as DNA, the CDR3 is TGTGCCAGCAGCCAAGACGCACACCCGACTAGAAAAAGATCCAATGAGCAGTTCTTC. As protein: CASSQDAHPTRKRSNEQFF.

The chain is built from TRBV7-9 and TRBJ2-2, with 7 bases identical to TRBD1. The length of the CDR3 is 14 residues. With 6 bases clipped from V and 7 bases from J, the junction kept 8 bases outside the gene matches. Germline values: CDR1 SEHNR, CDR2 FQNEAQ (reference sequence). CDR3 amino acids: CASRPDREIGELFF. The DNA of the CDR3 is TGTGCCAGCAGACCCGACAGGGAGATCGGGGAGCTGTTTTTT. Filled out from reference TRBV7-9 and TRBJ2-2, the complete variable domain reads DTGVSQNPRHKITKRGQNVTFRCDPISEHNRLYWYRQTLGQGPEFLTYFQNEAQLEKSRLLSDRFSAERPKGSFSTLEIQRTEQGDSAMYLCASRPDREIGELFFGEGSRLTVL.

This clone was seen a single time. V gene TRBV7-9 combines with J gene TRBJ2-5; 9 positions match TRBD2. After removal of 5 bases from V and 9 bases from J, the junction contained 10 bases not matched to a gene. This CDR3 region has 14 residues. Germline V gene data show CDR1 as SEHNR and CDR2 as FQNEAQ (reference sequence). CDR3 in DNA: TGTGCCAGCAGCCCAACTAGCGGGTTAACGTCCCAGTACTTC. It specifies CASSPTSGLTSQYF.

The chain couples TRBV9 to TRBJ1-2; a possible D gene is TRBD1 (5 bases). Trimming cost V 3 bases and J 3 bases, with 15 bases left between them. The CDR3 runs to 15 residues. Germline CDR1 and CDR2: SGDLS and YYNGEE. In DNA, the CDR3 is TGTGCCAGCAGCGCCCAACCGGGGGATTACTATGGCTACACCTTC. Protein product: CASSAQPGDYYGYTF. The variable domain in full, completed from reference TRBV9 and TRBJ1-2, reads DSGVTQTPKHLITATGQRVTLRCSPRSGDLSVYWYQQSLDQGLQFLIQYYNGEERAKGNILERFSAQQFPDLHSELNLSSLELGDSALYFCASSAQPGDYYGYTFGSGTRLTVV.

The chain carries TRBV5-1 and TRBJ2-1, with 12 bases identical to TRBD1. The V gene end was trimmed by 0 bases and the J gene end by 7 bases; junction bases not matched to a gene: 11. The germline V gene encodes CDR1 SGHRS and CDR2 YFSETQ. There are 18 residues in the CDR3. CDR3 residues: CASSLDDGGTGGRNEQFF. The CDR3 bases are TGCGCCAGCAGCTTGGACGATGGCGGGACAGGGGGCCGGAATGAGCAGTTCTTC.

This clone was counted between two and nine times. The V gene is TRBV5-4, the J gene TRBJ1-1, with D unclear. This CDR3 region has 14 residues. CDR1 is SGHNT and CDR2 is YYREEE in the germline V gene (reference sequence). Trimming cost V 0 bases and J 6 bases, with 12 bases left between them. The chain's CDR3 is CASSLVSLESEAFF. The DNA for the CDR3 is TGTGCCAGCAGCTTGGTATCTCTGGAGTCTGAAGCTTTCTTT. The full variable domain, in which reference TRBV5-4 and TRBJ1-1 provide the parts outside the CDR3, is ETGVTQSPTHLIKTRGQQVTLRCSSQSGHNTVSWYQQALGQGPQFIFQYYREEENGRGNFPPRFSGLQFPNYSSELNVNALELDDSALYLCASSLVSLESEAFFGQGTRLTVV.

This sequence joins TRBV6-1 and TRBJ2-1; D is possibly TRBD1 (5 bases). The CDR3 loop spans 13 amino acids. V lost 2 bases, J lost 14 bases, and 16 bases lay in between. Per germline, CDR1 MNHNS and CDR2 SASEGT. The CDR3 region has the DNA TGTGCCAGCAGTGAAAGGGGCATACCCCGAGAGTTCTTC. Its protein product is CASSERGIPREFF.

CDR3 residues: CASSPGFARSYEQYF. In nucleotides, the CDR3 is TGTGCCAGCAGCCCAGGGTTCGCCAGGTCCTACGAGCAGTACTTC. This chain uses TRBV6-5 with TRBJ2-7; maybe TRBD1 (5 bases). The CDR3 covers 15 residues. V was clipped by 6 bases and J by 1 base, with 16 bases between them. The germline V gene has CDR1 MNHEY and CDR2 SVGAGI.

The count of this clone is one. V usage is TRBV5-5 and J usage is TRBJ2-2; no clear D gene. V shed 0 bases and J shed 4 bases, with 13 bases lying between them. This CDR3 is built from 16 residues. CDR1 is SGHKS, CDR2 YYEKEE, per germline (reference sequence). For the CDR3, the DNA is TGTGCCAGCAGCTTGGTAGAGTTCCAATTCACCGGGGAGCTGTTTTTT. This gives the protein CASSLVEFQFTGELFF.

This chain joins TRBV6-5 and TRBJ1-3; D is perhaps TRBD1 (6 bases). The CDR3 has 14 residues. Germline CDR1 reads MNHEY; CDR2 reads SVGAGI. Trimming took 6 bases from V and 0 from J, leaving 9 bases between them. CDR3 DNA sequence: TGTGCCAGCAGGACAGGTCACTCTGGAAACACCATATATTTT. Amino acid sequence: CASRTGHSGNTIYF.

The V gene is TRBV24-1, the J gene TRBJ2-1, with 14 bases that match TRBD2. Looked up from germline, CDR1 is KGHDR and CDR2 is SFDVKD. The V and J ends lost 5 bases and 1 base, in that order; junction bases with no gene match: 9. The CDR3 spans 19 residues. The CDR3 bases are TGTGCCACCAGTGTGACGGGACTAGCGGGAGTGGGTTCCTACAATGAGCAGTTCTTC. This sequence encodes CATSVTGLAGVGSYNEQFF.

The rearrangement uses TRBV9 and TRBJ2-2, with 8 bases lining up with TRBD2. Per the germline V gene, CDR1 is SGDLS and CDR2 is YYNGEE. The CDR3 totals 15 residues. The trim removed 0 bases at V and 5 bases at J, leaving 3 bases unmatched. The CDR3 reads CASSVGGRRTGELFF. The CDR3, as DNA: TGTGCCAGCAGCGTAGGCGGGAGGCGTACCGGGGAGCTGTTTTTT.

The V call is TRBV6-2 or TRBV6-3, the J call TRBJ2-5, with D hard to call. Trimming stripped 1 base from V and 7 bases from J, with 16 bases between. The germline CDR1 and CDR2 sequences are MNHEY and SVGEGT. The CDR3 consists of 15 residues. CDR3 sequence reads: CASSYLGSPYGTQYF. The CDR3 DNA reads as TGTGCCAGCAGTTACTTGGGCTCGCCTTATGGGACCCAGTACTTC.

The genes are TRBV5-6 and TRBJ2-7; D remains ambiguous. Germline V gene sequence: CDR1 SGHDT, CDR2 YYEEEE. Between the trimmed V and J ends, which lost 0 bases and 4 bases, there was a span of 5 bases. The CDR3 covers 12 residues. In nucleotides, the CDR3 is TGTGCCAGCAGCTTGGGTCTATACGAGCAGTACTTC. This gives the protein CASSLGLYEQYF.

J is TRBJ2-5 and V is TRBV9; 9 nucleotides agree with TRBD2. The V gene's germline CDR1 is SGDLS and CDR2 YYNGEE. The V and J ends lost 0 bases and 4 bases, in that order; junction bases with no gene match: 7. The CDR3 consists of 16 residues. The CDR3 nucleotides read TGTGCCAGCAGCGTAGGTGGCGGGAGGGCCCCAGAGACCCAGTACTTC. It is translated as CASSVGGGRAPETQYF.

In regard to this clone: Relative to the germline gene, one junction end is altered; a read error may explain this. The V gene is TRBV3-1 (or the pseudogene TRBV3-2), the J gene TRBJ2-1, with TRBD2 as a possible D gene (5 bases). Germline V gene data show CDR1 as LGHDT and CDR2 as YNNKEL (reference sequence). CDR3 length equals 12 residues. CDR3 DNA sequence: TGTGCCAGCAGCCAAGCGCGGGCCACTACCCTCTTC. This gives the protein CASSQARATTLF.

The chain uses TRBV11-2 and TRBJ2-1, with 11 bases fitting TRBD2. The V and J ends lost 5 bases and 4 bases, in that order; junction bases with no gene match: 10. There are 17 residues in the CDR3. Germline CDR1 is SGHAT and CDR2 is FQNNGV. The CDR3 nucleotides are TGTGCCAGCAGCCTACTCTACGGGACTAGCGGTTACAATGAGCAGTTCTTC. Amino acid sequence: CASSLLYGTSGYNEQFF.